A single sample is the source of the 29 T cell receptor beta chains below, sequenced in a study of CD8+ T cells in alopecia areata. The sequencing template was cDNA reverse transcribed from extracted RNA. Method: immunoSEQ multiplex PCR; TCRdb's copy keeps in-frame clones and lacks some. The table includes more than 150,000 clones, around 60% detected once. The treatment: oral pan-JAK inhibitor, 5-10 mg twice daily. The input for sequencing was CD8+ T cells sorted from blood, taken at week 24, from a patient treated with tofacitinib. The receptors were sampled from a human donor with alopecia areata.

The chain has TRBV27 and TRBJ1-6, with TRBD1 matching 8 bases. Germline trimming cut 2 bases from V and 14 bases from J; bases unmatched to any gene: 8. The V gene's germline CDR1 is MNHEY and CDR2 SMNVEV (reference sequence). The CDR3 has 14 amino acids. CDR3 region: CASSLGGRGLSLHF. CDR3 DNA: TGTGCCAGCAGTTTAGGTGGCAGGGGGCTTTCCCTCCACTTT.

This sequence joins TRBV9 and TRBJ2-7; D is perhaps TRBD2 (5 bases). There are 15 residues in the CDR3. CDR1 is SGDLS and CDR2 is YYNGEE in the germline V gene. V was shortened by 0 bases and J by 6 bases, with 16 bases between the two germline ends. CDR3 protein: CASSVGAGPIIEQYF. CDR3 DNA sequence: TGTGCCAGCAGCGTAGGGGCGGGTCCCATAATCGAGCAGTACTTC.

This clone was recorded a few times. V is TRBV13 and J is TRBJ2-7; 7 bases are a match to TRBD2. CDR1 PRHDT and CDR2 FYEKMQ come from the germline V gene (reference sequence). CDR3 length equals 14 residues. Trimming at V came to 1 base and at J to 3 bases, leaving 3 bases not matched to a gene. The DNA for the CDR3 is TGTGCCAGCAGCTTAGAGGGAGGGGTCTACGAGCAGTACTTC. This codes for CASSLEGGVYEQYF.

The chain uses TRBV30 and TRBJ1-1, with unresolved D. CDR3 length equals 12 residues. Looked up from germline, CDR1 is GTSNPN and CDR2 is SVGIG (reference sequence). V lost 0 bases and J 5 bases, leaving 7 bases between the germline ends. The CDR3 spells CAWSVFPTEAFF. The CDR3 DNA sequence: TGTGCCTGGAGTGTATTTCCAACTGAAGCTTTCTTT.

This chain connects TRBV27 to TRBJ1-5, with D unresolved. The germline CDR1 and CDR2 sequences are MNHEY and SMNVEV (reference sequence). The CDR3 spans 15 residues. The V end was cut by 4 bases, the J end by 5 bases, with 15 bases between. The CDR3 spells CASSSPGERDQPQHF. The DNA for the CDR3 is TGTGCCAGCAGTTCTCCGGGAGAGAGGGATCAGCCCCAGCATTTT.

The CDR3 DNA sequence: TGCAGCGTTGTGGGGAGCGGCAATGAGCAGTTCTTC. Translating it yields CSVVGSGNEQFF. The chain recombines TRBV29-1 with TRBJ2-1, with D maybe TRBD2 (5 bases). CDR1 is SQVTM and CDR2 is ANQGSEA in the germline V gene. The ends were cut back, 4 bases at V and 6 bases at J, with 10 bases in the middle. CDR3 length: 12 residues.

The rearrangement joins TRBV7-3 to TRBJ2-1, with D uncertain. The CDR3 runs 17 residues. V was cut by 2 bases and J by 3 bases, with 17 bases left in between. Germline V lookup: CDR1 SGHTA, CDR2 FQGTGA. The CDR3 DNA sequence: TGTGCCAGCAGCTTATCGCCAGCCTCGTTATACTACAATGAGCAGTTCTTC. It yields the protein CASSLSPASLYYNEQFF.

The V call is TRBV6-5, the J call TRBJ1-3; perhaps TRBD1 as D (6 bases). Trimming pared 5 bases from V and 3 bases from J, leaving 8 bases between. Germline CDR1 is MNHEY and CDR2 is SVGAGI. The CDR3 totals 13 residues. This chain's CDR3 is CASSLTGGNTIYF. The CDR3 DNA reads TGTGCCAGCAGTCTGACAGGTGGAAACACCATATATTTT.

This clone appeared a few times. The chain links TRBV9 to TRBJ2-2, with D unclear. The V gene lost 3 bases and the J gene lost 6 bases, with 15 bases spanning the gap. CDR1 and CDR2 from the germline V gene are SGDLS and YYNGEE. This CDR3 has 15 residues. For the CDR3, the DNA is TGTGCCAGCAGCGCTGACCCTGGCCGCGCCGGGGAGCTGTTTTTT. Residues: CASSADPGRAGELFF. The variable domain in full, with the rest retrieved from reference TRBV9 and TRBJ2-2, is DSGVTQTPKHLITATGQRVTLRCSPRSGDLSVYWYQQSLDQGLQFLIQYYNGEERAKGNILERFSAQQFPDLHSELNLSSLELGDSALYFCASSADPGRAGELFFGEGSRLTVL.

This clone was observed once. The chain couples TRBV30 to TRBJ2-2; 8 bases agree with TRBD2. Trimming took 1 base from V and 7 from J; bases not matched to a gene: 5. Germline lookup yields CDR1 GTSNPN and CDR2 SVGIG (reference sequence). The CDR3 is 14 amino acids. In DNA, the CDR3 is TGTGCCTGGAGTGGTCCAGCGGGGGTCGGGGAGCTGTTTTTT. Protein sequence: CAWSGPAGVGELFF.

This clone was detected a few times. This rearrangement joins TRBV25-1 to TRBJ2-6; a possible D gene is TRBD1 (6 bases). CDR3 size: 16 residues. CDR1 and CDR2 from the germline V gene are MGHDK and SYGVNS. The V gene lost 3 bases and the J gene lost 2 bases, with 11 bases spanning the gap. The CDR3 spells CASSDRTGPGANVLTF. CDR3 nucleotides: TGTGCCAGCAGTGATCGTACAGGGCCTGGGGCCAACGTCCTGACTTTC.

The chain recombines TRBV2 with TRBJ2-1; perhaps TRBD2 as D (5 bases). Germline V gene sequence: CDR1 SNHLY, CDR2 FYNNEI. The CDR3 sequence is 12 residues long. Trimming removed 6 bases at V and 7 bases at J, with 10 bases between. CDR3 loop: CASRALANEQFF. The CDR3 nucleotides read TGTGCCAGCAGAGCGCTAGCAAATGAGCAGTTCTTC.

The chain uses TRBV15 and TRBJ2-7, with D possibly TRBD2 on 7 matching bases. Germline CDR1 is LNHNV and CDR2 is YYDKDF (reference sequence). The CDR3 covers 16 residues. With 0 bases removed from V and 1 base from J, the gap between germline ends came to 13 bases. CDR3 protein: CATSRDLGGASYEQYF. CDR3 nucleotides: TGTGCCACCAGCAGAGATCTGGGGGGGGCATCCTACGAGCAGTACTTC.

This CDR3 reads CASSGQGKEKLFF. The CDR3 DNA is TGTGCCAGCAGCGGACAGGGGAAAGAAAAACTGTTTTTT. The V call is TRBV7-9, the J call TRBJ1-4, with TRBD1 matching over 9 bases. The CDR3 is 13 amino acids. Germline assignment: CDR1 SEHNR and CDR2 FQNEAQ (reference sequence). V shed 5 bases and J 8 bases; nucleotides not matched to a gene: 3.

The J gene is TRBJ2-7, the V gene TRBV13, with a possible D match to TRBD1 (5 bases). V was pared by 7 bases and J by 2 bases, with 15 bases between. This CDR3 spans 14 amino acids. The V gene's germline CDR1 is PRHDT and CDR2 FYEKMQ (reference sequence). CDR3 amino acids: CASIIWKTAYEQYF. The CDR3 bases are TGTGCCAGCATCATATGGAAGACAGCCTACGAGCAGTACTTC.

The CDR3 is CASSWGQTEQYF. In DNA, the CDR3 is TGTGCCAGCAGCTGGGGACAGACCGAGCAGTACTTC. The rearrangement links TRBV5-6 to TRBJ2-7, with 7 nucleotides matching TRBD1. V was pared by 3 bases and J by 6 bases, with 3 bases of the junction left unmatched. Germline V gene sequence: CDR1 SGHDT, CDR2 YYEEEE. The CDR3 is 12 residues long.

The V call is TRBV5-1, the J call TRBJ2-5; TRBD2 aligns across 10 bases. Germline values: CDR1 SGHRS, CDR2 YFSETQ. The CDR3 runs 17 residues. J was trimmed by 2 bases and V by 3 bases; bases with no gene match: 10. CDR3 DNA: TGCGCCAGCAGCTCGCCAGGACTAGCGGAAACTCAAGAGACCCAGTACTTC. Its translation is CASSSPGLAETQETQYF.

This chain links TRBV4-1 with TRBJ1-5, with unresolved D. Germline V gene sequence: CDR1 MGHRA, CDR2 YSYEKL. This CDR3 has 13 amino acids. Trimming shortened V by 1 base and J by 5 bases, and 6 bases separated the two germline ends. The CDR3 loop is CASSQGADQPQHF. In DNA, the CDR3 is TGCGCCAGCAGCCAAGGGGCGGATCAGCCCCAGCATTTT.

About this clone: Additional DNA sequences in this sample encode the identical CDR3. The genes are TRBV6-6 and TRBJ2-7, with unresolved D. Germline V gene sequence: CDR1 MNHNY, CDR2 SVGAGI (reference sequence). Trimming took 6 bases from V and 0 from J, leaving 3 bases between them. The CDR3 is made up of 11 amino acids. The CDR3 DNA sequence: TGTGCCAGCAGCCCCTCCTACGAGCAGTACTTC. Translated, it gives CASSPSYEQYF.

The chain employs TRBV2 and TRBJ1-2; D may be TRBD1 (5 bases). Germline V CDR1 and CDR2: SNHLY, FYNNEI. V was trimmed by 3 bases and J by 7 bases, leaving 15 bases between them. The CDR3 runs to 14 residues. The CDR3 DNA sequence: TGTGCCAGCAGTGACGCAGGGCCCGTGGGTGGCTACACCTTC. Amino acids: CASSDAGPVGGYTF.

This sequence joins TRBV7-9 and TRBJ2-1; tentative D call: TRBD2 (5 bases). The CDR3 runs 13 residues. The V and J ends lost 4 bases and 9 bases respectively, with 13 bases between them. Germline V gene data show CDR1 as SEHNR and CDR2 as FQNEAQ (reference sequence). As DNA, the CDR3 is TGTGCCAGCAGCTCCGGGCGGGCCTCTGAGCAGTTCTTC. It translates to CASSSGRASEQFF.

This clone was observed a single time. This rearrangement joins TRBV25-1 to TRBJ2-2; D is perhaps TRBD2 (5 bases). Germline assignment: CDR1 MGHDK and CDR2 SYGVNS. V was clipped by 2 bases and J by 9 bases, with 16 bases between them. The CDR3 loop spans 15 amino acids. The CDR3 loop reads CASSEGRRLPRELFF. CDR3 DNA: TGTGCCAGCAGTGAAGGAAGGAGACTACCTAGGGAGCTGTTTTTT.

This chain joins TRBV7-8 and TRBJ2-2; no clear D gene. The CDR3 covers 15 residues. Trimming cost V 1 base and J 0 bases, with 6 bases left between them. The V gene's germline CDR1 is SGHVS and CDR2 FQNEAQ. The CDR3 coding sequence is TGTGCCAGCAGCTTAGATCGTACGAACACCGGGGAGCTGTTTTTT. Its translation: CASSLDRTNTGELFF.

The rearrangement uses TRBV27 and TRBJ2-5; 8 nucleotides match TRBD1. V was pared by 6 bases and J by 4 bases, with 10 bases of the junction left unmatched. The CDR3 covers 15 residues. CDR1 is MNHEY, CDR2 SMNVEV, per germline (reference sequence). The CDR3 nucleotides are TGTGCCAGCAGGGAGACAGGGGCGTGGGGAGAGACCCAGTACTTC. This translates into CASRETGAWGETQYF.

V is TRBV30 and J is TRBJ2-1; 10 bases agree with TRBD2. Unmatched junction bases numbered 3, after V lost 5 bases and J lost 5 bases. Germline CDR1 GTSNPN, CDR2 SVGIG (reference sequence). The length of the CDR3 is 13 residues. The CDR3 region is CAWRSGGNNEQFF. CDR3 nucleotides: TGTGCCTGGCGTAGCGGGGGGAACAATGAGCAGTTCTTC.

This clone was detected only a few times. V usage is TRBV29-1 and J usage is TRBJ2-7; 7 positions agree with TRBD1. The length of the CDR3 is 22 residues. In germline, CDR1 is SQVTM, CDR2 ANQGSEA. After removal of 6 bases from V and 3 bases from J, the junction contained 35 bases not matched to a gene. The CDR3 loop reads CSVGSVENPPGTGATSSYEQYF. DNA for the CDR3: TGCAGCGTCGGCTCGGTAGAGAACCCACCGGGAACAGGGGCCACATCAAGCTACGAGCAGTACTTC.

In this sample, this clone turned up a few times. The chain combines TRBV6-5 with TRBJ1-2; 8 bases agree with TRBD1. The CDR3 is 13 amino acids. Germline CDR1 is MNHEY and CDR2 is SVGAGI. Germline trimming cut 0 bases from V and 8 bases from J; bases unmatched to any gene: 2. CDR3 DNA: TGTGCCAGCAGTTACTCGACAGGGGAAGGCTACACCTTC. Protein product: CASSYSTGEGYTF.

CDR3 coding DNA: TGTGCCAGCAGCACCGGACTAGCGGGAGGCAATGAGCAGTTCTTC. Residues: CASSTGLAGGNEQFF. The rearrangement joins TRBV7-9 to TRBJ2-1, with TRBD2 matching 14 bases. CDR1 is SEHNR and CDR2 is FQNEAQ in the germline V gene (reference sequence). CDR3 length: 15 residues. The J segment lost 6 bases and the V segment lost 5 bases, leaving 3 bases of the junction unmatched.

The chain employs TRBV2 and TRBJ1-2; D perhaps matches TRBD1 (6 bases). CDR1 is SNHLY and CDR2 is FYNNEI in the germline V gene. V was cut by 10 bases and J by 6 bases, with 18 bases left in between. This CDR3 has 13 amino acids. The CDR3, as DNA: TGTGCCACCTACGGTGGGGGGCTGGATGGCTACACCTTC. It encodes CATYGGGLDGYTF.